The entry below gives a single T cell receptor (beta chain) sequence along with its context. This entry belongs to a study of blood T cell repertoires in COVID-19. Study-wide background: Spain, Italy and the United States supplied samples that represented acute and convalescent COVID-19.

The CDR3 extends over 15 amino acids. Germline V gene lookup returns CDR1 LNHDA and CDR2 SQIVND (reference sequence). V was pared by 3 bases and J by 0 bases, with 9 bases between. The table came from immunoSEQ multiplex PCR; TCRdb's copy has only in-frame clones and leaves some out. This sample has 250,000 to 350,000 clones, with around 87% found just once. Sequencing input: peripheral blood. V and J are TRBV19 and TRBJ1-5; D not resolved. This TCR derives from a woman in her fifties or sixties who had recovered from COVID-19. This CDR3 is CASSIQVVSNQPQHF. Written as DNA, the CDR3 is TGTGCCAGTAGTATTCAGGTCGTTAGCAATCAGCCCCAGCATTTT.